This T cell receptor beta chain was recovered during a study of PD-1 blockade in classical Hodgkin lymphoma. Looking at the study overall: Patients were dosed intravenously with nivolumab at 3 mg/kg every 2 weeks.

The germline gives CDR1 MNHEY, CDR2 SVGAGI. The CDR3 covers 13 residues. The trim removed 5 bases at V and 5 bases at J, leaving 3 bases unmatched. As to this clone: Other DNA sequences in the same sample also yield this CDR3.

No patient escaped relapse after autologous stem cell transplantation, and brentuximab vedotin exposure varied. Profiling relied on immunoSEQ multiplex PCR, and the TCRdb table lists in-frame clones only, not all of them. Among tens of thousands of clones listed, 60% to 85% were seen once. The specimen comprised peripheral blood mononuclear cells (PBMCs), sampled at baseline. This TCR was sampled from a human donor with classical Hodgkin lymphoma. The chain joins TRBV6-5 to TRBJ1-5, with 7 positions matching TRBD1. CDR3 protein: CASSPGGYQPQHF. The DNA of the CDR3 is TGTGCCAGCAGTCCAGGGGGGTATCAGCCCCAGCATTTT.